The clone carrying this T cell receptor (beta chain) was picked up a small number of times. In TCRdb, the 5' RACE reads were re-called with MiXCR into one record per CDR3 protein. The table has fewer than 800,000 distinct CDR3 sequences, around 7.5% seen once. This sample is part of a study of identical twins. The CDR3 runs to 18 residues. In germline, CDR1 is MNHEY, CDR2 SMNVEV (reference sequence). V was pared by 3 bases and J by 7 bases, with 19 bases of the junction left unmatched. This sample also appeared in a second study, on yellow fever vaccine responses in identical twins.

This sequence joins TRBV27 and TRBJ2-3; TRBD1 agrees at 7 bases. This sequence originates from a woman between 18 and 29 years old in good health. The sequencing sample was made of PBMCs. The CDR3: CASSFVYWGRGGRHTQYF. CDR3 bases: TGTGCCAGCAGTTTTGTTTATTGGGGTAGAGGGGGCCGTCATACGCAGTATTTT.